This T cell receptor (beta chain) was sequenced for a study of OX40 agonist ivuxolimab in advanced cancers. On the study more broadly: Eligibility rules accepted prior anti-PD-1, anti-PD-L1 or anti-CTLA-4 therapy, and around 38% had some.

This CDR3 has 16 residues. CDR1 and CDR2 (germline): SSHAT, FNYEAQ (reference sequence). Of note for this clone: Its ends do not fully match the called genes, so a read error is possible.

Sequencing used immunoSEQ multiplex PCR; TCRdb keeps in-frame clones, though not all of them. The sample carries roughly 48,000 clones, approximately 84% recorded once. The rearrangement joins TRBV7-7 to TRBJ2-1, with 15 positions matching TRBD2. The starting material was CD4+ or CD8+ T cells sorted from blood, obtained in a trial of the OX40 agonist ivuxolimab. The TCR sequence derives from an adult with an advanced solid tumor such as melanoma, head and neck, liver or kidney cancer. In nucleotides, the CDR3 is TGTGCTAGCAGCCCCGGACTAGCGGGAGGGATAGGTGAGCAGTTCTTC. This translates into CASSPGLAGGIGEQFF. Looking up the rest from reference TRBV7-7 and TRBJ2-1 gives the full variable domain: GAGVSQSPRYKVTKRGQDVTLRCDPISSHATLYWYQQALGQGPEFLTYFNYEAQPDKSGLPSDRFSAERPEGSISTLTIQRTEQRDSAMYRCASSPGLAGGIGEQFFGPGTRLTVL.